The clone carrying this T cell receptor (beta chain) occurred a few times. Clones were sequenced by immunoSEQ multiplex PCR, and TCRdb holds only the in-frame ones, with some missing. The profile shows 45,000 to 65,000 clones, approximately 80% of them singletons. In germline, CDR1 is SEHNR, CDR2 FQNEAQ (reference sequence). V was clipped by 5 bases and J by 4 bases, with 12 bases between them. The CDR3 length is 14 residues. The data originate from a study of OX40 agonist ivuxolimab in advanced cancers. Study-wide context: Patients were treated with ivuxolimab, an agonistic anti-OX40 (CD134) antibody.

This sequence originates from an adult with an advanced solid tumor such as melanoma, head and neck, liver or kidney cancer. The V call is TRBV7-9, the J call TRBJ1-5; maybe TRBD1 (6 bases). The specimen comprised CD4+ or CD8+ T cells sorted from blood, sampled in a trial of the OX40 agonist ivuxolimab. As DNA, the CDR3 is TGTGCCAGCAGCAGCGGGACACTTAATCAGCCCCAGCATTTT. It translates to CASSSGTLNQPQHF. Drawing the rest from reference TRBV7-9 and TRBJ1-5, the complete variable domain is DTGVSQNPRHKITKRGQNVTFRCDPISEHNRLYWYRQTLGQGPEFLTYFQNEAQLEKSRLLSDRFSAERPKGSFSTLEIQRTEQGDSAMYLCASSSGTLNQPQHFGDGTRLSIL.